This TCR beta chain was sequenced for a study of shared clonotypes between healthy human individuals. Whole-study findings and limits: The study sampled only blood, and tissue repertoires likely differ. An anticipated effect of sequencing depth on clonotype sharing among donors was recognized.

Donors, healthy HIV-negative adults, lacked recent acute infections or vaccinations. TCRdb keeps only in-frame clones here, not all; method: immunoSEQ multiplex PCR. Of 1.6 million or so clones listed, about 98.5% are singletons. A note on this clone: Its antigen is unidentified.

This CDR3 contains 15 residues. V was shortened by 0 bases and J by 5 bases, with 15 bases between the two germline ends. Germline V gene lookup returns CDR1 SGHNT and CDR2 YYREEE (reference sequence). The chain links TRBV5-4 to TRBJ2-7, with D tentatively TRBD1 or TRBD2 (5 bases each). The source of this sequence is a man aged 25 to 40 in good health. The sequencing input was naive CD4+ T cells sorted from blood. The subset denotes: CD45RA+ positively selected. CDR3 protein: CASSLAGTDFDEQYF. The CDR3 DNA reads TGTGCCAGCAGCTTGGCCGGGACGGACTTCGACGAGCAGTACTTC.